The T cell receptor (beta chain) under discussion was sequenced for a study of T cells in Graves' hyperthyroidism and ophthalmopathy. Trimming at V came to 6 bases and at J to 0 bases, leaving 7 bases not matched to a gene. Germline V lookup: CDR1 MNHEY, CDR2 SMNVEV (reference sequence). This CDR3 contains 16 residues. A Clinical Activity Score of at least 3, a NOSPECS grade of at least 4 and a duration under 3 months were recorded in the ophthalmopathy patients. RNA transcripts served as the template for amplifying TCR beta CDR3 regions. HTBI primers were used for first-round RT-PCR of the TCR CDR3. MiXCR, run by TCRdb on the multiplex PCR reads, gives a single entry per CDR3 protein. The data contain 500,000 or so distinct CDR3 sequences, approximately 17% of them singletons. This clonotype was seen many times.

Sequenced material: blood. The chain has TRBV27 and TRBJ2-3; 9 bases are shared with TRBD2. This receptor was taken from a woman younger than 35 with Graves' ophthalmopathy. This chain's CDR3 is CASSHRLAVSTDTQYF. In nucleotides, the CDR3 is TGTGCCAGCAGCCACCGACTAGCGGTTAGCACAGATACGCAGTATTTT.